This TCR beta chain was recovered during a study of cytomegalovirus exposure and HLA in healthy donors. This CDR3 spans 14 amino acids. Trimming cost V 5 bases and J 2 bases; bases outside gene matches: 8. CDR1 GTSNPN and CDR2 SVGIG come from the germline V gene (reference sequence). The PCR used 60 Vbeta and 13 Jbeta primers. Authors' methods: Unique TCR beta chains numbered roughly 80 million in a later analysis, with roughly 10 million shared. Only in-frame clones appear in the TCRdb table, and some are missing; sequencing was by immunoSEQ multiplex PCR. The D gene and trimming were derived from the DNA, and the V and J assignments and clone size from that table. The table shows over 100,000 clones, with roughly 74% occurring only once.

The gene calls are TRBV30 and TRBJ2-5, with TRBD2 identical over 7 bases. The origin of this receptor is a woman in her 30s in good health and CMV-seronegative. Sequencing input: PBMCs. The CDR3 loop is CAWGPGGYQETQYF. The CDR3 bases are TGTGCCTGGGGTCCGGGGGGTTATCAAGAGACCCAGTACTTC. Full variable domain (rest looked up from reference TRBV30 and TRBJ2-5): SQTIHQWPATLVQPVGSPLSLECTVEGTSNPNLYWYRQAAGRGLQLLFYSVGIGQISSEVPQNLSASRPQDRQFILSSKKLLLSDSGFYLCAWGPGGYQETQYFGPGTRLLVL.